This TCR beta chain was sequenced for a study of T cell changes during pregnancy in multiple sclerosis. Clones were sequenced by immunoSEQ multiplex PCR, and TCRdb holds only the in-frame ones, with some missing. Altogether around 97,000 clones are present, roughly 92% being singletons, with the ten largest covering roughly 0.88%. CDR1 and CDR2 (germline): SGHDT, YYEEEE. The V end lost 5 bases, the J end lost 3 bases, and 15 bases lay between the germline ends. This CDR3 has 14 amino acids. The TCR comes from a female donor with multiple sclerosis, enrolled in a pregnancy study. The chain employs TRBV5-6 and TRBJ2-7; D possibly corresponds to TRBD2 (7 bases). The sequencing used peripheral blood, collected after pregnancy. DNA for the CDR3: TGTGCCAGCAGAAGAGGGGGAGGGATCTACGAGCAGTACTTC. Translated, it gives CASRRGGGIYEQYF.